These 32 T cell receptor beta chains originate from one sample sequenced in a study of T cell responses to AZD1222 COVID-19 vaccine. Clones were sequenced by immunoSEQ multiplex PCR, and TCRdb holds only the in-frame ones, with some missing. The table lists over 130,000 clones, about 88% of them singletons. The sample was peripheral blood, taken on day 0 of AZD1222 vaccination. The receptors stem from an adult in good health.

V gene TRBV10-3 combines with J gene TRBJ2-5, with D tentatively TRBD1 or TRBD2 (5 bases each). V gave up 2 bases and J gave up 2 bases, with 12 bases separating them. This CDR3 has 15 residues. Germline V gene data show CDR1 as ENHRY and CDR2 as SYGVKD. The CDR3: CAISEQGAIQETQYF. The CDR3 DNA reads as TGTGCCATCAGTGAGCAGGGAGCTATACAAGAGACCCAGTACTTC.

Written as DNA, the CDR3 is TGTGCCATCAGTGAGTCATCAGACTATGGCTACACCTTC. Translation gives CAISESSDYGYTF. This chain uses TRBV10-3 with TRBJ1-2; no firm D call. V was clipped by 0 bases and J by 3 bases, with 5 bases between them. The V gene's germline CDR1 is ENHRY and CDR2 SYGVKD. The CDR3 covers 13 residues.

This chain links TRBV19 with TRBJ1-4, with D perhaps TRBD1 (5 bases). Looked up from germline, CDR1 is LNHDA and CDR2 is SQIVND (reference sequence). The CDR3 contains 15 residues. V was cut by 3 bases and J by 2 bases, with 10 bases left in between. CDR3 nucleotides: TGTGCCAGTAGTATTTCCAGGGTGACTAATGAAAAACTGTTTTTT. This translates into CASSISRVTNEKLFF. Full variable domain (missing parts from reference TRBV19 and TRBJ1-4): DGGITQSPKYLFRKEGQNVTLSCEQNLNHDAMYWYRQDPGQGLRLIYYSQIVNDFQKGDIAEGYSVSREKKESFPLTVTSAQKNPTAFYLCASSISRVTNEKLFFGSGTQLSVL.

The DNA for the CDR3 is TGCGCCAGCAGTGGTAGCGGGGATAGGGCCTACGAGCAGTACTTC. It yields the protein CASSGSGDRAYEQYF. The chain couples TRBV10-1 to TRBJ2-7; 8 positions match TRBD2. From germline, CDR1 is WNHNN and CDR2 SYGVQD (reference sequence). This CDR3 has 15 residues. The junction had 7 bases not matched to a gene; V was cut back by 4 bases and J by 2 bases.

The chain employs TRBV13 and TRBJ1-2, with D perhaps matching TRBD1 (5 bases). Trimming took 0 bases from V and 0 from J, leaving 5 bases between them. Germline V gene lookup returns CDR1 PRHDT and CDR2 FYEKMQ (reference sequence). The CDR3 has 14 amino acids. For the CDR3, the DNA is TGTGCCAGCAGCTTAGGGGGGGCTAACTATGGCTACACCTTC. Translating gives CASSLGGANYGYTF.

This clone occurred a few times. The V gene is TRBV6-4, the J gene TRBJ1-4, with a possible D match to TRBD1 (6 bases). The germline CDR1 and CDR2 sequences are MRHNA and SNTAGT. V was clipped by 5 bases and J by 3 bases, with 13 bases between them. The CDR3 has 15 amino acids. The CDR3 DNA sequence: TGTGCCAGCAGTCCGACGGGGGGCTCTAATGAAAAACTGTTTTTT. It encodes CASSPTGGSNEKLFF.

The CDR3 is CASRDQDGYTF. The CDR3 DNA follows: TGTGCCAGCAGGGACCAGGATGGCTACACCTTC. J is TRBJ1-2 and V is TRBV21-1. TRBV21-1 has pseudogene status. The CDR3 is made up of 11 amino acids.

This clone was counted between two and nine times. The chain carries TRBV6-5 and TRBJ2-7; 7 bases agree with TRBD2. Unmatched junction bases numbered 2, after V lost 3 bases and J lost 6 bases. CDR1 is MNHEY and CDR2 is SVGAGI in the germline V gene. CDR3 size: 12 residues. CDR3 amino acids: CASSYWGGEQYF. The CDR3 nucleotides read TGTGCCAGCAGTTATTGGGGGGGCGAGCAGTACTTC.

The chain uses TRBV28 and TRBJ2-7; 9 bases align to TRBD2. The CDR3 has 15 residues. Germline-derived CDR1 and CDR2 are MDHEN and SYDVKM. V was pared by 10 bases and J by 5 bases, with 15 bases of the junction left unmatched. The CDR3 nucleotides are TGTGCCACCGGCGAAGCGGGAGGTGGTTTCCACGAGCAGTACTTC. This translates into CATGEAGGGFHEQYF.

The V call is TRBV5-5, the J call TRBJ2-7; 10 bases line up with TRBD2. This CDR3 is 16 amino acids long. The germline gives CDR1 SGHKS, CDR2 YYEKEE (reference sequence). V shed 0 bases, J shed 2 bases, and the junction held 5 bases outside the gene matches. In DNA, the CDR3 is TGTGCCAGCAGCTTGGCTCCTAGCGGGGGTACCTACGAGCAGTACTTC. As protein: CASSLAPSGGTYEQYF. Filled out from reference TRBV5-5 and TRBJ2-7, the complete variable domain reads DAGVTQSPTHLIKTRGQQVTLRCSPISGHKSVSWYQQVLGQGPQFIFQYYEKEERGRGNFPDRFSARQFPNYSSELNVNALLLGDSALYLCASSLAPSGGTYEQYFGPGTRLTVT.

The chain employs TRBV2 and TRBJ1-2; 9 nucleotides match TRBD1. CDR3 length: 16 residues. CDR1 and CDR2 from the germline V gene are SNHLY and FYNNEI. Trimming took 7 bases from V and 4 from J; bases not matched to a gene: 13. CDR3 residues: CASTPGTGFLGYGYTF. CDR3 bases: TGTGCCAGCACTCCCGGGACAGGGTTTCTTGGCTATGGCTACACCTTC.

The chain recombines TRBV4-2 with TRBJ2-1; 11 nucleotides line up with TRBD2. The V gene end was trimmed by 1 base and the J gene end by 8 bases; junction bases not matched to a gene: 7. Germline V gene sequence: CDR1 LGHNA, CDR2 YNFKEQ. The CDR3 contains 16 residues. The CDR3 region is CASSQVVAGGVDEQFF. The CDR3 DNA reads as TGTGCCAGCAGCCAAGTCGTAGCGGGGGGGGTCGATGAGCAGTTCTTC.

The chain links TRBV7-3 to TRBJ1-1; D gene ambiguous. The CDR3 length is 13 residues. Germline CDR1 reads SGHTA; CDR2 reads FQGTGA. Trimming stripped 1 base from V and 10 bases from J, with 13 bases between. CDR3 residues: CASSLNVGGSAFF. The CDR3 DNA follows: TGTGCCAGCAGCTTAAATGTAGGCGGCTCAGCTTTCTTT.

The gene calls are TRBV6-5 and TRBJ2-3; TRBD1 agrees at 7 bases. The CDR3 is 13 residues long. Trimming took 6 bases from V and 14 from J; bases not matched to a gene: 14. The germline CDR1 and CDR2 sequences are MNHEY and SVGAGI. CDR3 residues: CASRIFDRVELYF. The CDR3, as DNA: TGTGCCAGCAGGATCTTCGACAGGGTGGAACTGTATTTT.

CDR3 sequence reads: CASRTGNGEKLFF. CDR3 sequence (DNA): TGTGCCAGCAGGACGGGAAATGGTGAAAAACTGTTTTTT. The V call is TRBV5-6, the J call TRBJ1-4, with D uncertain. Germline CDR1 and CDR2: SGHDT and YYEEEE. CDR3 length: 13 residues. Trimming stripped 5 bases from V and 7 bases from J, with 12 bases between.

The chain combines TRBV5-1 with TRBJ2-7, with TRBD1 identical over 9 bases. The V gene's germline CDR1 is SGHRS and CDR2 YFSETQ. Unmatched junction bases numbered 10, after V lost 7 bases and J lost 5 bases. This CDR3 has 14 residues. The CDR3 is CASAEGQGMNEQYF. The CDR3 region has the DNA TGCGCCAGCGCCGAGGGACAGGGTATGAACGAGCAGTACTTC.

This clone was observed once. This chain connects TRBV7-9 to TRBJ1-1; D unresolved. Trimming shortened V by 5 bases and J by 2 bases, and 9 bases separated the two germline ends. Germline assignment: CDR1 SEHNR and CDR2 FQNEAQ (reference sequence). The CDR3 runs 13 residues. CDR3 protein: CASSVDPNTEAFF. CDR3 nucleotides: TGTGCCAGCAGCGTCGACCCCAACACTGAAGCTTTCTTT.

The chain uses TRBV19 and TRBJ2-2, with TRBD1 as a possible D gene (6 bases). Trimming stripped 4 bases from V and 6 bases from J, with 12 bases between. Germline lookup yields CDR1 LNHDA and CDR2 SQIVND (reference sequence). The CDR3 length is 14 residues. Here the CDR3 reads CASSKLDSPGELFF. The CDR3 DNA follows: TGTGCCAGTAGTAAATTGGACAGTCCCGGGGAGCTGTTTTTT.

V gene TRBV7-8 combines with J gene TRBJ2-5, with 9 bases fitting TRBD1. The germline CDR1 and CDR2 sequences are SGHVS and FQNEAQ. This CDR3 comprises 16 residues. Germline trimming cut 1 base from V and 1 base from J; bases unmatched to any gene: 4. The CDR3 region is CASSLVGTGSQETQYF. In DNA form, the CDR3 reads TGTGCCAGCAGCTTAGTGGGGACAGGGAGCCAAGAGACCCAGTACTTC.

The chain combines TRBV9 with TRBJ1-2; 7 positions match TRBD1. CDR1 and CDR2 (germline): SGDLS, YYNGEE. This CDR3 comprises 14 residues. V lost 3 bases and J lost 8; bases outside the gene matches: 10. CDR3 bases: TGTGCCAGCAGCGCAATAGACAGGGCCGGGGGCTACACCTTC. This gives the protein CASSAIDRAGGYTF.

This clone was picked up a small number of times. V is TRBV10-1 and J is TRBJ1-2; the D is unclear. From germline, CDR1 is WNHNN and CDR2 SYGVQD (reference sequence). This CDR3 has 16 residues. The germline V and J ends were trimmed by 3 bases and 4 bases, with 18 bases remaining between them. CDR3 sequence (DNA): TGCGCCAGCAGTGATGGAGGGCCGGAATCCACCTATGGCTACACCTTC. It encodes CASSDGGPESTYGYTF.

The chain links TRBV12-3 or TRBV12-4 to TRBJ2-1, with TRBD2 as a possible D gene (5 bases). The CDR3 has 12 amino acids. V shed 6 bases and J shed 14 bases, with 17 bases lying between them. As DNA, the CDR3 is TGTGCCAGCAGCCTTAACATGGGAGAAGAGTTCTTC. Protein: CASSLNMGEEFF.

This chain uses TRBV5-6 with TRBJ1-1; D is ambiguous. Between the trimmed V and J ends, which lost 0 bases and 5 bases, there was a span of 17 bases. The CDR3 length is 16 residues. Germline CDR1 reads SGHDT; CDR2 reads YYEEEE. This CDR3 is CASSLANSGPGTEAFF. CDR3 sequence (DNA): TGTGCCAGCAGCTTGGCCAATTCTGGACCCGGGACTGAAGCTTTCTTT.

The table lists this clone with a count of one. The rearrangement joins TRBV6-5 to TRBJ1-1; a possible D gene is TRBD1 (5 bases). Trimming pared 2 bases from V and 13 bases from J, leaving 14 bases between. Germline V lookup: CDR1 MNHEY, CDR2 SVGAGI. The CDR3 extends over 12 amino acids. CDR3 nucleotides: TGTGCCAGCAGTTACCTCGGAGGGGTGGGTTTCTTT. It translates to CASSYLGGVGFF.

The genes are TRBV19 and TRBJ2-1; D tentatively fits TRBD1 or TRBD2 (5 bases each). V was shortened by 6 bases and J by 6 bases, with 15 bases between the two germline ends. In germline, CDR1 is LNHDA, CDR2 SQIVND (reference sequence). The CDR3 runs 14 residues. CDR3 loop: CASSRESETNEQFF. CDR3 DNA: TGTGCCAGTAGCAGGGAGTCGGAAACCAATGAGCAGTTCTTC.

The CDR3 sequence is CASSPPKSSGNTIYF. The CDR3 region has the DNA TGTGCCAGCAGCCCACCCAAGAGCTCTGGAAACACCATATATTTT. V and J are TRBV7-6 and TRBJ1-3; D remains unclear. CDR3 length equals 15 residues. CDR1 SGHVS and CDR2 FNYEAQ come from the germline V gene. Trimming removed 5 bases at V and 0 bases at J, with 11 bases between.

CDR3 residues: CASSPKSGAELNTEAFF. For the CDR3, the DNA is TGCGCCAGCAGCCCCAAGAGCGGGGCGGAATTGAACACTGAAGCTTTCTTT. This chain uses TRBV4-1 with TRBJ1-1; a possible D gene is TRBD1 (5 bases). The V end lost 4 bases, the J end lost 0 bases, and 18 bases lay between the germline ends. This CDR3 region has 17 residues. Germline CDR1 MGHRA, CDR2 YSYEKL.

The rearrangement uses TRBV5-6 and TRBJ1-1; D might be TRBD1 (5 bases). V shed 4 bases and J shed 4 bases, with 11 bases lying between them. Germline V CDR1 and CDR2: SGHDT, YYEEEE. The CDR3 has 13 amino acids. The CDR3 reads CASSDLGGTEAFF. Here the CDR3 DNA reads TGTGCCAGCAGCGACCTTGGGGGCACTGAAGCTTTCTTT.

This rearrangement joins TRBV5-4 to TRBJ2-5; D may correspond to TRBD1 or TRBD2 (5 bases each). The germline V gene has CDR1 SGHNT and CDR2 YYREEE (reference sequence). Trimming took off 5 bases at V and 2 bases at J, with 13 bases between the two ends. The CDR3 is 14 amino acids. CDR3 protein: CASSRPGQQETQYF. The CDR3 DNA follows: TGTGCCAGCAGTCGTCCGGGGCAGCAAGAGACCCAGTACTTC.

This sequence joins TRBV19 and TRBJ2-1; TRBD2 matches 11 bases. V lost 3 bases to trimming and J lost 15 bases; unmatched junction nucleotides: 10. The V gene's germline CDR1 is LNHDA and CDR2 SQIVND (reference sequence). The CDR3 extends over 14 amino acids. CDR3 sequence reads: CASSILLTSGKVFF. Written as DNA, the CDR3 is TGTGCCAGTAGTATCCTCCTGACTAGCGGGAAGGTGTTCTTC.

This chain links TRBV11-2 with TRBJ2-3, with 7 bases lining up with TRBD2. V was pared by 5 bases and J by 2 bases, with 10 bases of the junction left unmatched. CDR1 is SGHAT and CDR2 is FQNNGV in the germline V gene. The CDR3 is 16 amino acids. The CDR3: CASSLRDYKFTDTQYF. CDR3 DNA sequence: TGTGCCAGCAGCCTACGGGACTACAAATTCACAGATACGCAGTATTTT. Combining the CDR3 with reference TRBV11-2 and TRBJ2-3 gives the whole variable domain EAGVAQSPRYKIIEKRQSVAFWCNPISGHATLYWYQQILGQGPKLLIQFQNNGVVDDSQLPKDRFSAERLKGVDSTLKIQPAKLEDSAVYLCASSLRDYKFTDTQYFGPGTRLTVL.

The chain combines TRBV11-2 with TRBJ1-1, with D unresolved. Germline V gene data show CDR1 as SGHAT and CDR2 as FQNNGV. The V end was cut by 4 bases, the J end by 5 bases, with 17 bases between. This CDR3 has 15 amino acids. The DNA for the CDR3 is TGTGCCAGCAGCTCCGTGCGAGAGATGAGGACTGAAGCTTTCTTT. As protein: CASSSVREMRTEAFF.